This T cell receptor (beta chain) was found in a study of identical twins. The CDR3 is made up of 21 amino acids. Trimming removed 2 bases from V and 4 bases from J; junction bases left unmatched: 21. Germline V gene sequence: CDR1 LGHNA, CDR2 YNFKEQ. TCRdb passed the 5' RACE reads through MiXCR, listing each CDR3 protein once. Of about 290,000 distinct CDR3 sequences listed, less than 9.5% are singletons. These records were also assigned to another study, of yellow fever vaccine responses in identical twins.

The sample was CD8+ T cells sorted from blood. This receptor was identified in a woman between 18 and 30 years old in good health. The V call is TRBV4-2, the J call TRBJ2-3, with TRBD2 matching 10 bases. This chain's CDR3 is CASSQQPRLAGVEESADTQYF. CDR3 DNA: TGTGCCAGCAGCCAACAGCCTCGGCTAGCGGGAGTTGAGGAGTCGGCAGATACGCAGTATTTT.